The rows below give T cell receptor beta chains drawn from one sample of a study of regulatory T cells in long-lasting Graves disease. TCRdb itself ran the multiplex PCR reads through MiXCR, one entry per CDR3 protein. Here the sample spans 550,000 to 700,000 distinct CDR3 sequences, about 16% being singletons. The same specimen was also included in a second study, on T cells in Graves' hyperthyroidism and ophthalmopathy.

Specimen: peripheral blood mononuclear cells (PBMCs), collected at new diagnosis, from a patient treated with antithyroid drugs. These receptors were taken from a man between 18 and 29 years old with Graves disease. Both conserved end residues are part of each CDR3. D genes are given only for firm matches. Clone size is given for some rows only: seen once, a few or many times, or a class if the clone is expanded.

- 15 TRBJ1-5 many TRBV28 CASSYPSEGNQPQHF TGTGCCAGCAGTTACCCGTCCGAGGGCAATCAGCCCCAGCATTTT
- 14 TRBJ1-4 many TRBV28 CASSLRTVNEKLFF TGTGCCAGCAGTTTGAGGACAGTTAATGAAAAACTGTTTTTT
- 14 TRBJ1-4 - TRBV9 CASSAAGGYEKLFF TGTGCCAGCAGCGCCGCAGGAGGCTATGAAAAACTGTTTTTT
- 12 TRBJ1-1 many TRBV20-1 CSVYWGIGQAFF TGCAGTGTCTATTGGGGGATCGGACAAGCTTTCTTT
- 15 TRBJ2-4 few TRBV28 CASTPHTGEADIQYF TGTGCCAGCACTCCCCACACAGGGGAGGCGGACATTCAGTACTTC
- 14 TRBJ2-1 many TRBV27 CASSFVQSYNEQFF TGTGCCAGCAGTTTCGTCCAATCCTACAATGAGCAGTTCTTC
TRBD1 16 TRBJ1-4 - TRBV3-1 CASSQDIQGAYEKLFF TGTGCCAGCAGCCAAGATATCCAGGGGGCTTATGAAAAACTGTTTTTT
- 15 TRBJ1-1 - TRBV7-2 CASSLQPLMNTEAFF TGTGCCAGCAGCTTACAACCGTTAATGAACACTGAAGCTTTCTTT
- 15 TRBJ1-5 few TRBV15 CATSPDSGGWEPQHF TGTGCCACCAGCCCCGACTCGGGGGGATGGGAGCCCCAGCATTTT
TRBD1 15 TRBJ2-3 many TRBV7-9 CASSLSQGAMDTQYF TGTGCCAGCAGCTTAAGCCAGGGGGCGATGGATACGCAGTATTTT
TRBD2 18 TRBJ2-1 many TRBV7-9 CASSSGTSGRGSYNEQFF TGTGCCAGCAGCTCCGGGACTAGCGGGAGAGGCTCCTACAATGAGCAGTTCTTC
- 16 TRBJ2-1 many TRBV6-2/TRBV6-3 CASSYSAGSPYNEQFF TGTGCCAGCAGTTACTCGGCAGGGTCCCCCTACAATGAGCAGTTCTTC
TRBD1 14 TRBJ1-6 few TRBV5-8 CASSLVQGLSPLHF TGTGCCAGCAGCTTGGTACAGGGGTTATCACCCCTCCACTTT
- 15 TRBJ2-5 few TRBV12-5 CASGTGSGPQETQYF TGTGCTAGTGGAACGGGAAGCGGACCCCAAGAGACCCAGTACTTC
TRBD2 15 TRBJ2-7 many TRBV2 CASRGTSGSVWEQYF TGTGCCAGCAGGGGGACTAGCGGGAGCGTGTGGGAGCAGTACTTC
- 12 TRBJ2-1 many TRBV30 CAWSRGGNLQFF TGTGCCTGGAGTAGGGGGGGTAATCTGCAGTTCTTC
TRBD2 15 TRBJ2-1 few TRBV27 CASSPNPGGSAGEFF TGTGCCAGCAGCCCCAACCCGGGAGGCTCGGCCGGGGAGTTCTTC
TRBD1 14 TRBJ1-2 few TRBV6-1 CASTHDRGSYGYTF TGTGCCAGCACCCACGACAGGGGTTCCTATGGCTACACCTTC
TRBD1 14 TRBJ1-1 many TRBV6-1 CASSLTGTYTEAFF TGTGCCAGCAGCCTGACAGGGACGTACACTGAAGCTTTCTTT
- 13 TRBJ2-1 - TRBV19 CASSIDFYNEQFF TGTGCCAGTAGTATTGACTTTTACAATGAGCAGTTCTTC
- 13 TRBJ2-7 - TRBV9 CASSTGPVYEQYF TGTGCCAGCAGCACGGGACCCGTCTACGAGCAGTACTTC
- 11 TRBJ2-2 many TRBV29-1 CSVEGTGELFF TGCAGCGTTGAAGGGACAGGGGAGCTGTTTTTT
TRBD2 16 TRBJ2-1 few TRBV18 CASSPTLAGTYNEQFF TGTGCCAGCTCACCAACCCTAGCGGGAACCTACAATGAGCAGTTCTTC
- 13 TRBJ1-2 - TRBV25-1 CASLDGTTYGYTF TGTGCCAGCCTCGACGGAACAACCTATGGCTACACCTTC
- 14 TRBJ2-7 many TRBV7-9 CASSSRGQYYEQYF TGTGCCAGCAGCTCCCGGGGGCAGTATTACGAGCAGTACTTC
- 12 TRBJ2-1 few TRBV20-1 CSAEHPADEQFF TGCAGTGCCGAACATCCGGCCGATGAGCAGTTCTTC
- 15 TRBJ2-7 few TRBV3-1 CASSQDGGRLYEQYF TGTGCCAGCAGCCAAGATGGAGGTAGACTCTACGAGCAGTACTTC
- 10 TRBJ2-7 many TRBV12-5 CASGLYEQYF TGTGCTAGTGGTTTATACGAGCAGTACTTC
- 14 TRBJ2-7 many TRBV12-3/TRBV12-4 CASSLRVVRYEQYF TGTGCCAGCAGTTTAAGGGTTGTTCGGTACGAGCAGTACTTC
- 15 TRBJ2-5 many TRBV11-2 CASSLGGYRAETQYF TGTGCCAGCAGCTTAGGGGGGTACAGGGCAGAGACCCAGTACTTC
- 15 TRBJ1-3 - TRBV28 CASSLSTSPGNTIYF TGTGCCAGCAGTTTATCTACCTCACCTGGAAACACCATATATTTT
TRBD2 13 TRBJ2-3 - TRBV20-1 CSGRTSGRDTQYF TGCAGTGGTCGGACTAGCGGGAGGGATACGCAGTATTTT
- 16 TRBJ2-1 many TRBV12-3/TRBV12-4 CASSPPAAGSYNEQFF TGTGCCAGCAGCCCCCCAGCGGCCGGCTCCTACAATGAGCAGTTCTTC
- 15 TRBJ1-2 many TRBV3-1 CASSHDGRARYGYTF TGTGCCAGCAGCCACGACGGACGGGCAAGATATGGCTACACCTTC
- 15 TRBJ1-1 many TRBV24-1 CATSDLHGGNTEAFF TGTGCCACCAGTGATTTGCACGGGGGGAATACTGAAGCTTTCTTT
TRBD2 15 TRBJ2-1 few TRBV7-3 CASSLQGLAGDEQFF TGTGCCAGCAGCTTACAAGGACTAGCGGGGGATGAGCAGTTCTTC
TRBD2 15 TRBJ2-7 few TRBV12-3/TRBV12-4 CASSLYKRDDYEQYF TGTGCCAGCAGTTTGTATAAGCGGGATGATTACGAGCAGTACTTC
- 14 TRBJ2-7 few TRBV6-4 CASRRGGLAYEQYF TGTGCCAGCAGGCGAGGCGGGTTAGCCTACGAGCAGTACTTC
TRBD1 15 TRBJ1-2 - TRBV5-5 CASSLAPQGVYGYTF TGTGCCAGCAGCTTGGCTCCGCAGGGGGTTTATGGCTACACCTTC
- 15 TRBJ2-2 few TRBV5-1 CASSLLETNTGELFF TGCGCCAGCAGCTTGCTGGAAACGAACACCGGGGAGCTGTTTTTT
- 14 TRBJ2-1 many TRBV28 CASSLLTVYNEQFF TGTGCCAGCAGTTTATTAACAGTATACAATGAGCAGTTCTTC
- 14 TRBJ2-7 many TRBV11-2 CASSRGLASNEQYF TGTGCCAGCAGCCGCGGATTAGCGTCGAACGAGCAGTACTTC
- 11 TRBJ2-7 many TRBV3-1 CASTRAGEQYF TGTGCCAGCACTCGCGCTGGCGAGCAGTACTTC
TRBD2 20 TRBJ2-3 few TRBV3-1 CASSQPSGLAGARARGTQYF TGTGCCAGCAGCCAACCGTCGGGACTAGCGGGAGCCCGTGCACGGGGAACGCAGTATTTT
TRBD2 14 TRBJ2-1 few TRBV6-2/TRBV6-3 CASSYGGSGNEQFF TGTGCCAGCAGTTACGGCGGGAGCGGGAATGAGCAGTTCTTC
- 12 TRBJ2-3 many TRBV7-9 CASSLGLDTQYF TGTGCCAGCAGCTTAGGGTTGGATACGCAGTATTTT
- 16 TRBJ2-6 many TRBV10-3 CAISALVASGANVLTF TGTGCCATCAGTGCTTTGGTCGCTTCTGGGGCCAACGTCCTGACTTTC
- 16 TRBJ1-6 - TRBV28 CAYTPRWGSYDSPLHF TGTGCCTACACACCTAGATGGGGATCCTATGATTCACCCCTCCACTTT